This record concerns one T cell receptor beta chain sequence. The antigen is unknown. Combining a sample-barcoded 5' primer with a J-beta primer mix, a second PCR ran for about 6 to 11 cycles. One entry per CDR3 protein results from TCRdb running MiXCR on the 5' RACE reads. Of roughly 2 million distinct CDR3 sequences listed, around half are singletons. This sample is part of a study of blood T cells in healthy people across ages. The study's findings and limits: Underestimates were what the diversity estimates from one million T cells were considered to be.

The CDR3 sequence is 16 residues long. Germline V gene data show CDR1 as LNHDA and CDR2 as SQIVND (reference sequence). V lost 4 bases, J lost 5 bases, and 11 bases stayed unmatched. The sequenced material came from blood. This receptor was taken from a woman in her forties in good health. The chain has TRBV19 and TRBJ2-1, with 7 bases lining up with TRBD2. As DNA, the CDR3 is TGTGCCAGTAGTAAAATAAGGACTAGTTTAAACAATGAGCAGTTCTTC. This encodes CASSKIRTSLNNEQFF.